The 9 T cell receptor beta chains below were found in one sample sequenced in a study of tumor-infiltrating lymphocytes in primary liver carcinoma (dated by TCRdb to 2016 to 2017). The instrument given in TCRdb is Illumina HiSeq 2500. Starting from approximately 500 ng total RNA, TCRbeta-specific cDNA was produced by reverse transcription with a constant-region primer and ProtoScript II reverse transcriptase. Construction of the TCRbeta libraries relied on three nested rounds of multiplex PCR, following a slightly modified ARM-PCR procedure. Each of the first two PCR rounds ran for 10 cycles and used multiplex TRBV1-TRBV30 forward primers together with a Cbeta reverse primer. TCRdb trimmed the raw reads at Q25, called clones with MiXCR and kept productive beta chains. Each record represents a unique CDR3 protein, reported with the most common genes and DNA among its rows. Present in this sample are about 99,000 distinct CDR3 sequences, 55% to 75% of which were seen just once. Around 8.8% of the sample is held by the ten biggest clonotypes.

Without any cell sorting, total RNA and DNA were co-extracted from about 21-30 mg of bulk tissue using the AllPrep DNA/RNA mini kit. Sequencing was carried out using liver tumor tissue from sampling region 5. Explained via the paper, the cell subset or site label denotes: tumor region T5, tumor centre. Receptors were obtained from a woman aged 55 to 70 with primary liver carcinoma and hepatitis B virus infection.

In the case of this clonotype: One end of the junction is discordant with germline, which a read error may explain. J is TRBJ1-1 and V is TRBV28; D call uncertain. The CDR3 sequence is 13 residues long. From germline, CDR1 is MDHEN and CDR2 SYDVKM. CDR3 DNA sequence: TGTGCCAACAGTATTAGGGCGAACACTGAAGCTTTCTTT. This encodes CANSIRANTEAFF.

This clonotype has just a few counts. A read error is possible here, since a much larger clone lies one base away. The rearrangement joins TRBV6-1 to TRBJ1-6; D gene uncertain. Germline V gene data show CDR1 as MNHNS and CDR2 as SASEGT. The CDR3 covers 14 residues. CDR3 in amino acids: CANSATLPNSPLHF. In nucleotides, the CDR3 is TGTGCCAACAGTGCGACTCTTCCGAATTCACCCCTCCACTTT.

This clonotype was picked up many times. The CDR3 protein is CASSQENKGGQPQHF. The CDR3 nucleotides are TGCGCCAGCAGCCAAGAAAACAAGGGCGGTCAGCCCCAGCATTTT. The chain employs TRBV4-1 and TRBJ1-5; D not certain. CDR3 size: 15 residues. Germline-derived CDR1 and CDR2 are MGHRA and YSYEKL. V was clipped by 0 bases and J by 6 bases, with 12 bases between them.

This clonotype came up once. This chain uses TRBV11-2 with TRBJ2-3, with D perhaps assigned TRBD1 or TRBD2 (6 bases each). This CDR3 comprises 15 residues. Germline V gene sequence: CDR1 SGHAT, CDR2 FQNNGV. The germline V and J ends were trimmed by 9 bases and 5 bases, with 21 bases remaining between them. In DNA, the CDR3 is TGTGCCAGGAGCCCGCTGGGGGGCCCCAAAGATACGCAGTATTTT. This encodes CARSPLGGPKDTQYF.

Concerning this clonotype itself: Because it lacks the conserved phenylalanine or tryptophan at the end, this CDR3 is likely a read error. J is TRBJ1-1 and V is TRBV19; D is unclear. Trimming removed 6 bases at V and 5 bases at J, with 13 bases between. The length of the CDR3 is 13 residues. The germline gives CDR1 LNHDA, CDR2 SQIVND (reference sequence). The CDR3 is CASRRPERTEAFS. CDR3 coding DNA: TGTGCCAGTAGGCGACCCGAGAGGACTGAAGCTTTCTCT.

This clonotype has at least ten counts. The CDR3 protein is CASSQESAGGSYEQYF. The CDR3 DNA follows: TGTGCCAGCAGCCAAGAATCGGCGGGAGGTAGCTACGAGCAGTACTTC. This chain uses TRBV4-2 with TRBJ2-7, with 8 bases fitting TRBD2. Germline values: CDR1 LGHNA, CDR2 YNFKEQ. V was pared by 0 bases and J by 3 bases, with 7 bases of the junction left unmatched. This CDR3 spans 16 amino acids.

In the case of this clonotype: At one boundary the junction diverges from the germline segment, which might be a read error. The CDR3 DNA is TGTGCCAGCAAGACTAGGGACACCGTGGAGCTGTGTTTT. Amino acids: CASKTRDTVELCF. The rearrangement links TRBV6-1 to TRBJ2-2; D could derive from TRBD1 or TRBD2 (6 bases each). CDR1 and CDR2 from the germline V gene are MNHNS and SASEGT. The CDR3 spans 13 residues.

About this clonotype itself: Since the CDR3 does not end with the conserved phenylalanine or tryptophan, this likely comes from a read error. The chain links TRBV6-6 to TRBJ1-1, with 7 bases identical to TRBD1. This CDR3 is built from 13 residues. The germline V gene has CDR1 MNHNY and CDR2 SVGAGI (reference sequence). V gave up 10 bases and J gave up 5 bases; unmatched junction bases: 10. The CDR3 region is CAIKKTGRTEAFC. DNA for the CDR3: TGTGCCATCAAGAAGACAGGGCGGACTGAAGCTTTCTGT.

V and J are TRBV11-3 and TRBJ2-7, with TRBD1 matching 12 bases. The CDR3 loop spans 15 amino acids. CDR1 is SGHNT, CDR2 YENEEA, per germline. CDR3 coding DNA: TGTGTCGGCAGCATAGGGACAGGGGGCTCCCTCGAGCAGTACTTC. Translated: CVGSIGTGGSLEQYF.